This T cell receptor delta chain was identified in a study of Vδ1+ human thymocytes (dated by TCRdb to 2017 to 2018). For context, the study as a whole: As a data resource, the study described the mRNA-level TRG and TRD CDR3 repertoires of highly purified Vdelta1+ thymocytes obtained from young children. Validation of the multiplex-based CDR3 amplicon strategy against 5'RACE-based CDR3 amplicon generation methods had been performed previously. Here is what the overall study found, with its caveats: Although sort purity was high, approximately 20% of thymic TRD sequences were Vdelta2 (with a few Vdelta3), in contrast to the peripheral blood Vdelta1+ controls. The use of highly purified populations and single-cell validation was advised by the authors, since misinterpretation of bulk repertoire data could be caused by unexpected Vdelta2 sequences. In contrast to oligoclonal peripheral blood repertoires, thymic TRG and TRD repertoires appeared to be highly polyclonal with Gaussian CDR3 length distributions. Many TRG clonotypes were found to be shared between donors (up to roughly 7x10^3), whereas TRD repertoires were found to be essentially private (max 116 shared). Donors did not cluster by age or sex, so the analyses were not stratified by age or sex.

RNA extraction was performed with the RNeasy mini kit, and reverse transcription was done with Superscript III. To generate the CDR3 amplicons, a multiplex PCR was run using pooled V-gene forward primers together with a constant-region reverse primer that carried Illumina adaptor overhangs. After gel purification, the amplicons were indexed with Nextera index primers during about 8 additional PCR cycles and then purified using AMPure XP beads. Libraries were sequenced on an Illumina MiSeq with paired-end 250 bp reads, dual indexing and about 21% PhiX spike-in. In the paper's pipeline: FastQC was used to check read quality, and ea-utils fastq-join was used to merge TRG read pairs. IMGT/HighV-QUEST was used to annotate sequences, retaining only productive sequences with an unambiguous V-gene assignment, and each clonotype was defined by an identical CDR3 sequence. For downstream analysis, VDJtools 1.1.1, tcR 2.2.3, Treemap and vegan Shannon diversity in R 3.4.4 were used. TCRdb processed the public reads again with the CATT caller, after which rows with matching DNA were combined. Here the V and J calls rest on TCRdb's processing, not on the authors' analysis. The table for this sample lists fewer than 25,000 delta-chain clones; around 7.9% of them were counted only once. The ten biggest clones cover 0.98% of the sample.

Of note for this clone: Its binding antigen is unknown. No base quality values were provided; no much bigger clone lies one nucleotide off.

Reading the germline V gene gives CDR1 TSWWSYY and CDR2 QGS. The CDR3 goes from the cysteine to the phenylalanine over 21 residues. CDR3 DNA only is kept here, 63 bases in frame from base 1. After removal of 3 bases from V and 0 bases from J, the junction retains 19 bases not matched to a gene. Thymic samples were depleted of alphabeta T cells, then CD3+ TCRVdelta1+ TCRVdelta2- thymocytes were FACS-sorted. The purity of the sorted Vdelta1+ thymocytes fell between about 98% and 99.6%. The thymic specimens were obtained from 7 to 9 paediatric patients, aged roughly 5 days to 17 months, who were having corrective cardiac surgery. The thymic tissue was dispersed, and mononuclear cells were isolated using a Histopaque-1077 density gradient. The staining antibodies were anti-TCRVdelta1 clone TS8.2, anti-TCRVdelta2 clone B6, anti-CD3 clone HIT3a and anti-TCRalphabeta clone IP26.

The clonotype originates from a child less than two years old who had congenital heart surgery. Recombination linked TRDV1 to TRDJ1, and TRDD3 aligns with 10 junction nucleotides. The J gene was not available in TCRdb and was assigned here by matching the DNA to germline segments. What was sequenced was Vdelta1+ gamma-delta thymocytes from the thymus. The intended sense of this specimen's cell subset or site label: FACS-sorted CD3+ TCRalphabeta- TCRVdelta1+ TCRVdelta2- thymocytes. The bases read TGTGCTCTTGGGGACCGCTTCCTACGAAGGAACTGGGGGATCCACACCGATAAACTCATCTTT. This gives the protein CALGDRFLRRNWGIHTDKLIF.